This T cell receptor beta chain was retrieved from a study of T cell repertoires in cytomegalovirus infection. TCRdb recomputed calls from the reads with MiXCR, one row per CDR3 protein. The table shows 300,000 or so distinct CDR3 sequences, with roughly 25% occurring only once. This clonotype was detected ten times or more. The antigen remains undetermined. Germline V CDR1 and CDR2: SGHTA, FQGNSA. This CDR3 region has 14 residues. The V and J ends lost 3 bases and 2 bases respectively, with 8 bases between them. The sequence was obtained from a human donor in good health (CMV status not recorded). Some clones in this sample may be carry-over from other donors' samples. The sample was cultured PBMCs, taken from culture after CMV antigen stimulation. V is TRBV7-2 and J is TRBJ1-5, with a possible D match to TRBD1 (6 bases). The CDR3 spells CASSLTGGNQPQHF. The CDR3 DNA reads as TGTGCCAGCAGCTTGACAGGCGGCAATCAGCCCCAGCATTTT.